Listed here are 13 T cell receptor beta chains from one sample, sequenced in a study of cytotoxic CD8 clonotypes in ibrutinib-treated CLL (TCRdb year 2021). Preparation of the library involved the immunoSEQ multiplex PCR assay. TCRdb holds this immuneACCESS table with in-frame rearrangements only. Some clones are missing; in checked studies, unresolved V genes explain under half, and the rest has no known cause. This sample gives 150,000 or so clones in total; approximately 83% of them show up just once. Together, the top ten hold roughly 1.9% of the sample. The time point label on this specimen signifies: around 2 years on ibrutinib. The sample consisted of PBMCs, taken after 24 months of ibrutinib treatment. The receptors originated from a human donor with chronic lymphocytic leukemia.

J is TRBJ1-1 and V is TRBV5-1, with TRBD1 identical over 9 bases. With V trimmed by 4 bases and J by 0 bases, 4 bases remained unmatched. The CDR3 contains 15 residues. The germline V gene encodes CDR1 SGHRS and CDR2 YFSETQ. In DNA, the CDR3 is TGCGCCAGCAGCCCGGACAGGGGAATGAACACTGAAGCTTTCTTT. Translated, it gives CASSPDRGMNTEAFF.

The chain uses TRBV21-1 and TRBJ1-5. TRBV21-1 is a pseudogene segment. This CDR3 contains 16 residues. The CDR3 reads CASSKRPTGINQPQHF. The CDR3 DNA reads as TGTGCCAGCAGCAAAAGGCCTACGGGGATCAATCAGCCCCAGCATTTT.

The sample holds one count of this clone. This sequence joins TRBV10-2 and TRBJ2-6, with a possible D match to TRBD1 (5 bases). V gave up 7 bases and J gave up 2 bases, with 6 bases separating them. Germline V lookup: CDR1 WSHSY, CDR2 SAAADI. CDR3 length: 13 residues. CDR3 DNA sequence: TGCGCCAGCATGACAGCTGGGGCCAACGTCCTGACTTTC. Translating gives CASMTAGANVLTF.

The V gene is TRBV5-1, the J gene TRBJ2-3; 9 nucleotides agree with TRBD2. The junction had 7 bases not matched to a gene; V was cut back by 0 bases and J by 5 bases. Germline values: CDR1 SGHRS, CDR2 YFSETQ. This CDR3 region has 16 residues. DNA of the CDR3: TGCGCCAGCAGCTTGGGCAGAGCGGGGGGACGAGATACGCAGTATTTT. Translating gives CASSLGRAGGRDTQYF.

The chain links TRBV28 to TRBJ1-2, with D possibly TRBD1 on 5 matching bases. The CDR3 has 15 amino acids. V lost 5 bases to trimming and J lost 3 bases, with 16 bases between them. Germline V gene data show CDR1 as MDHEN and CDR2 as SYDVKM. CDR3 bases: TGTGCCAGCAGTGGAACGACAGTTTCTCACTATGGCTACACCTTC. Residues: CASSGTTVSHYGYTF.

The rearrangement uses TRBV14 and TRBJ1-2, with no clear D. Germline assignment: CDR1 SGHDN and CDR2 FVKESK. V lost 4 bases, J lost 2 bases, and 23 bases lay in between. This CDR3 has 18 residues. CDR3 sequence: CASSPNPGWSIENYGYTF. The DNA for the CDR3 is TGTGCCAGCAGCCCAAACCCGGGGTGGTCGATCGAGAACTATGGCTACACCTTC.

The chain couples TRBV2 to TRBJ2-1; possible D gene TRBD2, 6 bases. Germline CDR1 is SNHLY and CDR2 is FYNNEI. With 5 bases removed from V and 0 bases from J, the gap between germline ends came to 14 bases. CDR3 length equals 16 residues. CDR3 region: CASSPVGGSSYNEQFF. DNA of the CDR3: TGTGCCAGCAGTCCAGTTGGGGGGAGCTCCTACAATGAGCAGTTCTTC.

V usage is TRBV19 and J usage is TRBJ1-1; 7 positions match TRBD1. The junction had 10 bases not matched to a gene; V was cut back by 2 bases and J by 1 base. The CDR3 is 17 amino acids. CDR1 and CDR2 (germline): LNHDA, SQIVND (reference sequence). The CDR3 region is CASSIRRGRSPNTEAFF. The DNA for the CDR3 is TGTGCCAGTAGTATAAGAAGGGGGCGATCCCCGAACACTGAAGCTTTCTTT. Full variable domain (rest looked up from reference TRBV19 and TRBJ1-1): DGGITQSPKYLFRKEGQNVTLSCEQNLNHDAMYWYRQDPGQGLRLIYYSQIVNDFQKGDIAEGYSVSREKKESFPLTVTSAQKNPTAFYLCASSIRRGRSPNTEAFFGQGTRLTVV.

The gene calls are TRBV6-1 and TRBJ2-7; D perhaps matches TRBD1 (7 bases). Trimming took off 7 bases at V and 3 bases at J, with 19 bases between the two ends. Germline CDR1 reads MNHNS; CDR2 reads SASEGT. The CDR3 has 15 amino acids. The CDR3 DNA follows: TGTGCCAGCAACGGCGAACAGGGGAGGAACTACGAGCAGTACTTC. This sequence encodes CASNGEQGRNYEQYF.

The V call is TRBV2, the J call TRBJ2-7; either TRBD1 or TRBD2 may supply D (5 bases each). Germline assignment: CDR1 SNHLY and CDR2 FYNNEI. The CDR3 spans 15 residues. Trimming left V 2 bases short and J 6 bases short, with 17 bases between. The CDR3 sequence is CASSESPRIGGEQYF. DNA of the CDR3: TGTGCCAGCAGTGAATCCCCCCGGATTGGGGGCGAGCAGTACTTC.

This sequence joins TRBV7-2 and TRBJ2-1; 8 bases are shared with TRBD2. CDR1 SGHTA and CDR2 FQGNSA come from the germline V gene. V lost 1 base and J lost 12; bases outside the gene matches: 11. This CDR3 is 15 amino acids long. CDR3: CASSLEASGLRGQFF. CDR3 bases: TGTGCCAGCAGCTTAGAGGCTAGCGGGCTGCGGGGGCAGTTCTTC.

CDR3 in amino acids: CASSSTGKPVNTGELFF. The CDR3 DNA reads TGCGCCAGCAGCTCGACGGGGAAACCCGTGAACACCGGGGAGCTGTTTTTT. The V and J genes are TRBV5-1 and TRBJ2-2; the D gene is possibly TRBD2 (5 bases). This CDR3 comprises 17 residues. V was cut by 3 bases and J by 1 base, with 16 bases left in between. The V gene's germline CDR1 is SGHRS and CDR2 YFSETQ.

The V call is TRBV5-4, the J call TRBJ2-3, with 13 nucleotides matching TRBD2. V gave up 0 bases and J gave up 4 bases; unmatched junction bases: 5. The CDR3 runs 17 residues. In germline, CDR1 is SGHNT, CDR2 YYREEE (reference sequence). This CDR3 reads CASSLATSGRSADTQYF. CDR3 DNA sequence: TGTGCCAGCAGCTTGGCGACTAGCGGGAGGAGTGCAGATACGCAGTATTTT.